The clone carrying this TCR beta chain was counted between two and nine times. Its antigen is as yet unknown. This CDR3 is built from 13 residues. The germline V and J ends were trimmed by 9 bases and 2 bases, with 14 bases remaining between them. Germline V gene sequence: CDR1 ENHRY, CDR2 SYGVKD. Reverse transcription of extracted RNA yielded cDNA, which provided the sequencing template. The assay was immunoSEQ multiplex PCR, and TCRdb's table has in-frame clones only and misses some. The repertoire includes approximately 140,000 clones, around 82% of them detected once, and roughly 25% sits in the top ten. The data were obtained in a study of CD8+ T cells in alopecia areata. In the study overall: Treatment comprised oral tofacitinib, 5 to 10 mg twice daily, in treated patients. Percentage of affected scalp area was the basis on which treated patients' severity was scored.

General study findings and limits: A large proportion of expanded lesional clones were detected persisting in scalp and blood during tofacitinib.

Treatment reported: oral pan-JAK inhibitor, 5-10 mg twice daily. Cell sorting was applied to PBMCs, and CD4+ and CD8+ T cells were collected. This specimen was CD8+ T cells sorted from blood, taken at week 4, from a patient treated with tofacitinib. The TCR sequence derives from a human donor with alopecia areata. This chain links TRBV10-3 with TRBJ2-7, with D hard to call. The CDR3 DNA reads TGTGCCATTCAGTTGGGCGGAACCTACGAGCAGTACTTC. This sequence encodes CAIQLGGTYEQYF.